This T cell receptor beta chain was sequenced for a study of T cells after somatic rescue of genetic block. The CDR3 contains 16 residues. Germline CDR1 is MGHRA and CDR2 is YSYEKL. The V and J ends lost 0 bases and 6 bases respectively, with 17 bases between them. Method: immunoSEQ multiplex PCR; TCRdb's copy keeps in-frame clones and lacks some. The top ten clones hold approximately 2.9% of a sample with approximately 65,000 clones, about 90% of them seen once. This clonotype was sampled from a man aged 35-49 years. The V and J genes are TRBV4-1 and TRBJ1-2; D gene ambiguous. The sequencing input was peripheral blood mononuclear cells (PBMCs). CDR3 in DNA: TGCGCCAGCAGCCAAGATCCTCAGAGTTTAGTTGATGGCTACACCTTC. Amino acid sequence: CASSQDPQSLVDGYTF.